This T cell receptor beta chain is drawn from a study of T cell repertoires in cytomegalovirus infection. V was pared by 8 bases and J by 4 bases, with 11 bases of the junction left unmatched. The CDR3 runs 15 residues. Germline V gene sequence: CDR1 SGHTA, CDR2 FQGNSA. TCRdb itself ran the reads through MiXCR, one entry per CDR3 protein. Among around 450,000 distinct CDR3 sequences listed, about 33% were seen once. This clonotype has ten or more counts. The chain is built from TRBV7-2 and TRBJ1-5; TRBD1 aligns across 7 bases. This clonotype was sampled from a human donor in good health (CMV status not recorded). Some clones in this sample may be carry-over from other donors' samples. The sample consisted of PBMCs. The CDR3 spells CASDYGDSYNQPQHF. The CDR3 DNA sequence: TGTGCCAGCGACTACGGGGACAGCTATAATCAGCCCCAGCATTTT.